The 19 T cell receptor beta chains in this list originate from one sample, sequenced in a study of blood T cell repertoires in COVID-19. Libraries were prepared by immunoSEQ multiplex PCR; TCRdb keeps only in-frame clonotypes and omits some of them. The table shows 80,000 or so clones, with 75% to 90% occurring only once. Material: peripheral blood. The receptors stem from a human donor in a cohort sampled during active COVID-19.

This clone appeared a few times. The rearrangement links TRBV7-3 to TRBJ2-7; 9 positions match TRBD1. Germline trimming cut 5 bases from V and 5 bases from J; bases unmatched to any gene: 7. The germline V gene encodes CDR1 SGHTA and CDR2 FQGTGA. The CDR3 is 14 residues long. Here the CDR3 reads CASSAGTGSHEQYF. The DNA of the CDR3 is TGTGCCAGCAGCGCCGGGACAGGGTCCCACGAGCAGTACTTC. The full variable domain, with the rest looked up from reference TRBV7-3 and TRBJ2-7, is GAGVSQTPSNKVTEKGKYVELRCDPISGHTALYWYRQSLGQGPEFLIYFQGTGAADDSGLPNDRFFAVRPEGSVSTLKIQRTERGDSAVYLCASSAGTGSHEQYFGPGTRLTVT.

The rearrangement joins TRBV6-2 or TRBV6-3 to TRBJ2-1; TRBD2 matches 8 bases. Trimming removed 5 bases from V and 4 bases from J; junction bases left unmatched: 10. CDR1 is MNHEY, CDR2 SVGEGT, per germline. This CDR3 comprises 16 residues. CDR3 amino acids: CASSDHMKRGYNEQFF. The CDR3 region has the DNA TGTGCCAGCAGTGACCACATGAAGCGGGGGTACAATGAGCAGTTCTTC.

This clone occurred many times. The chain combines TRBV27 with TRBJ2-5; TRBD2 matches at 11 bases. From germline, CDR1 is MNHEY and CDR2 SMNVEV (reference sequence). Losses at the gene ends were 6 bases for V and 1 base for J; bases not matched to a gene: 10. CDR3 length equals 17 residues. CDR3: CASSPKGLAVLQETQYF. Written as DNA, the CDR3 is TGTGCCAGCAGCCCTAAGGGACTAGCGGTCCTCCAAGAGACCCAGTACTTC.

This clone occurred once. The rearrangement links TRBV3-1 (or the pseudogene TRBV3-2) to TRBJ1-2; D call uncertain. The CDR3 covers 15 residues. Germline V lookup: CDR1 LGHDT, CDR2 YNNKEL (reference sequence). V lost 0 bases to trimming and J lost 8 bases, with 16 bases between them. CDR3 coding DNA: TGTGCCAGCAGCCAAGATCCCACTGTACCGTTAGGCTACACCTTC. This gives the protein CASSQDPTVPLGYTF.

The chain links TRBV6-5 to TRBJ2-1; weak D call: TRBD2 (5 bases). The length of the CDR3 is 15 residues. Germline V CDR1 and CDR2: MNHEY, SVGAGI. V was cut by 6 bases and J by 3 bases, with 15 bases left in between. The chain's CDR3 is CASRRSSEGYNEQFF. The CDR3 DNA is TGTGCCAGCAGGCGGTCTAGTGAGGGCTACAATGAGCAGTTCTTC.

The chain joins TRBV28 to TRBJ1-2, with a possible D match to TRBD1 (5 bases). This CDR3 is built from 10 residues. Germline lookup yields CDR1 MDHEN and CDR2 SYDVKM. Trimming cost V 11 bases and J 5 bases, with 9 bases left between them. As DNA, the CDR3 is TGTGCCGCGGGGGGATATGGCTACACCTTC. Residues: CAAGGYGYTF.

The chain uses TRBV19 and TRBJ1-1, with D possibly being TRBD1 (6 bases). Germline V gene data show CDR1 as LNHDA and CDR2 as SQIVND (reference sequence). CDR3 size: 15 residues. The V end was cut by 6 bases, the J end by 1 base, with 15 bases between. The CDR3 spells CASSFSGVANTEAFF. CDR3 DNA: TGTGCCAGTAGCTTTTCAGGGGTCGCGAACACTGAAGCTTTCTTT.

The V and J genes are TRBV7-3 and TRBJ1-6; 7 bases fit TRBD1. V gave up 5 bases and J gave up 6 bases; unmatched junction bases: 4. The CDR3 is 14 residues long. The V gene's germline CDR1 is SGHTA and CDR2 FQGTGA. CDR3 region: CASSRGTANSPLHF. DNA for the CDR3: TGTGCCAGCAGCCGTGGGACAGCTAATTCACCCCTCCACTTT.

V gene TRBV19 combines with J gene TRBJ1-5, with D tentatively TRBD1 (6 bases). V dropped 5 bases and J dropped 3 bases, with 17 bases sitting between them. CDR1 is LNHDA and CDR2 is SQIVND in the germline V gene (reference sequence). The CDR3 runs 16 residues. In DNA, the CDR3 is TGTGCCAGTAGTCATCCGGACAGCGGCCCCAATCAGCCCCAGCATTTT. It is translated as CASSHPDSGPNQPQHF.

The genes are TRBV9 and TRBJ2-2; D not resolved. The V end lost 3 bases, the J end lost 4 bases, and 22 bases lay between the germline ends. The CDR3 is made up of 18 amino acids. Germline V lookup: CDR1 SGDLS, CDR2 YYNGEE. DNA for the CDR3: TGTGCCAGCAGCGCCAGCCGAGGTGCGGAGATAAGCACCGGGGAGCTGTTTTTT. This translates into CASSASRGAEISTGELFF.

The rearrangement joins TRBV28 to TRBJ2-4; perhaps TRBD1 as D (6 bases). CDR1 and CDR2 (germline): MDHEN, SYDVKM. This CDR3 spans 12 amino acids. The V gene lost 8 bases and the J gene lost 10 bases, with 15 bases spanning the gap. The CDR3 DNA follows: TGTGCCAGCGGCCGGGACACAAGGATTCAGTACTTC. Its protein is CASGRDTRIQYF.

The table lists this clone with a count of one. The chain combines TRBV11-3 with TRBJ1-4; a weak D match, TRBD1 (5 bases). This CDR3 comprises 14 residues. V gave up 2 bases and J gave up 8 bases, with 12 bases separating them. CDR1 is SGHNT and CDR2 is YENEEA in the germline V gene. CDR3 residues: CASSLIRAGEKLFF. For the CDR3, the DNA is TGTGCCAGCAGCTTAATCAGGGCGGGGGAAAAACTGTTTTTT.

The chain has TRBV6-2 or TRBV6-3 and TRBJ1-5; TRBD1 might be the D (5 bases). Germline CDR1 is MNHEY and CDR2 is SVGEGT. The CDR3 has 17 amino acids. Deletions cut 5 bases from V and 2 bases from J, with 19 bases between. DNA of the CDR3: TGTGCCAGCAGTGAGCCCGACAGAGTTTATGGCAATCAGCCCCAGCATTTT. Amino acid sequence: CASSEPDRVYGNQPQHF.

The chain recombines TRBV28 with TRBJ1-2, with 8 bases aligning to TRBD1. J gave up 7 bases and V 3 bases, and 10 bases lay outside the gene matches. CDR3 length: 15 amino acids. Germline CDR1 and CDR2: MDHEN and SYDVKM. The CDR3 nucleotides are TGTGCCAGCAGTTTGAGACAGGGGCCATTGGGTGGCTACACCTTC. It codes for CASSLRQGPLGGYTF.

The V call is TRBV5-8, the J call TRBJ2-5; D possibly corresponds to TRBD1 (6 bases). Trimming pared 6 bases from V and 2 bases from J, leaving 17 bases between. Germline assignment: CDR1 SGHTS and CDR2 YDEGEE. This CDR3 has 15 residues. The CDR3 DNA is TGTGCCAGCACCCCCTTACAGGGTGGACAAGAGACCCAGTACTTC. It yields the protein CASTPLQGGQETQYF.

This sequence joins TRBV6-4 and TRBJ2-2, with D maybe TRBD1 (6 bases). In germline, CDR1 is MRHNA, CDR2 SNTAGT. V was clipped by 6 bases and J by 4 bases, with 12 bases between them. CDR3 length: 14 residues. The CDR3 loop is CASRTGHFTGELFF. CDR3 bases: TGTGCCAGCAGAACGGGACACTTCACCGGGGAGCTGTTTTTT.

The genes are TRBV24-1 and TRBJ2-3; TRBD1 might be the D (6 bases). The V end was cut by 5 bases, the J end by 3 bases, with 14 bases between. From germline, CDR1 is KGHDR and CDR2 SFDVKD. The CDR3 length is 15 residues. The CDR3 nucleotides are TGTGCCACCAGTGCAGCCAGGGGCTTTACAGATACGCAGTATTTT. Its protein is CATSAARGFTDTQYF.

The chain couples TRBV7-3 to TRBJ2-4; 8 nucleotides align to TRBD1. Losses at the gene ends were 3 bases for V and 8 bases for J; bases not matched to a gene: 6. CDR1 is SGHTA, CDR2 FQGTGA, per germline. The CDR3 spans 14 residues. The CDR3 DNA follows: TGTGCCAGCAGCTTTGACAGGGGACGCGACATTCAGTACTTC. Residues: CASSFDRGRDIQYF. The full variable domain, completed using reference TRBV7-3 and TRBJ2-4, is GAGVSQTPSNKVTEKGKYVELRCDPISGHTALYWYRQSLGQGPEFLIYFQGTGAADDSGLPNDRFFAVRPEGSVSTLKIQRTERGDSAVYLCASSFDRGRDIQYFGAGTRLSVL.

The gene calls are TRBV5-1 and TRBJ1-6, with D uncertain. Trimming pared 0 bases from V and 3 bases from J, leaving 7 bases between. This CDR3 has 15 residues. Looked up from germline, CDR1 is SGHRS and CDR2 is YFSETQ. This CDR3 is CASSLDSFYNSPLHF. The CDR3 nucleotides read TGCGCCAGCAGCTTGGACAGTTTCTATAATTCACCCCTCCACTTT. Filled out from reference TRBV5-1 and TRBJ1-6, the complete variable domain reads KAGVTQTPRYLIKTRGQQVTLSCSPISGHRSVSWYQQTPGQGLQFLFEYFSETQRNKGNFPGRFSGRQFSNSRSEMNVSTLELGDSALYLCASSLDSFYNSPLHFGNGTRLTVT.